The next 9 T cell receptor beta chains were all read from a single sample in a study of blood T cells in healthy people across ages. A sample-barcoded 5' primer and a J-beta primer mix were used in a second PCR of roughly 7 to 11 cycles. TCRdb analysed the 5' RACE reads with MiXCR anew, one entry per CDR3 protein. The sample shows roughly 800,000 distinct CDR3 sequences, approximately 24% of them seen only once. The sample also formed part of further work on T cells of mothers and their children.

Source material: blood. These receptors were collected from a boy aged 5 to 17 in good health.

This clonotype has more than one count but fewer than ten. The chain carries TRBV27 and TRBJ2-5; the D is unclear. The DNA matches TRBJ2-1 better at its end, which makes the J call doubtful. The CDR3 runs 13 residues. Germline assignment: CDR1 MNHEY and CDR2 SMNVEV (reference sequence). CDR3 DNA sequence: TGTGCCAGCAGTGGGTATAAGTACGATGAGCAGTTCTTC. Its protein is CASSGYKYDEQFF.

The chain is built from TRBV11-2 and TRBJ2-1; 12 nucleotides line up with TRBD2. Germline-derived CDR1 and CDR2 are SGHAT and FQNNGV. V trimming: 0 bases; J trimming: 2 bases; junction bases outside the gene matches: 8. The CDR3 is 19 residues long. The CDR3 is CASSLDLAGGLRAYNEQFF. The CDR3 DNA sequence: TGTGCCAGCAGCTTAGATCTAGCGGGGGGGCTCAGGGCCTACAATGAGCAGTTCTTC.

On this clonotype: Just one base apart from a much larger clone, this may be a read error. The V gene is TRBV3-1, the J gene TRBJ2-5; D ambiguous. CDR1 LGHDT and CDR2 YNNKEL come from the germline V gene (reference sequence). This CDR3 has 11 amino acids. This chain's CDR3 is CASSQTEPQYF. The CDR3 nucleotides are TGTGCCAGCAGCCAAACAGAGCCCCAGTACTTC.

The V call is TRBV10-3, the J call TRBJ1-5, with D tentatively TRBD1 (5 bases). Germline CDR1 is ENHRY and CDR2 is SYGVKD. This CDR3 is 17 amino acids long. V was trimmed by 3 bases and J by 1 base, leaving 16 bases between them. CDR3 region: CAISDGRRGASNQPQHF. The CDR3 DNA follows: TGTGCCATCAGTGATGGTAGGCGAGGGGCGAGCAATCAGCCCCAGCATTTT.

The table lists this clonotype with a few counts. The CDR3 coding sequence is TGTGCCAGCAGCCGCCGGGACTCGCCAAAGGGTGAGCAGTTCTTC. Translating it yields CASSRRDSPKGEQFF. This rearrangement joins TRBV3-1 to TRBJ2-1; D is perhaps TRBD2 (6 bases). The germline V gene encodes CDR1 LGHDT and CDR2 YNNKEL (reference sequence). V dropped 4 bases and J dropped 9 bases, with 19 bases sitting between them. This CDR3 is 15 amino acids long.

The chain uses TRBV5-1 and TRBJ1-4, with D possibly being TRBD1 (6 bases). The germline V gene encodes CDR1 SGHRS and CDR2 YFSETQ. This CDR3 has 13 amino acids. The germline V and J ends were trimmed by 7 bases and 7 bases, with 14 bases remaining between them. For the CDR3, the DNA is TGCGCCAGCCAAGAGGGGGAAGGTGAAAAACTGTTTTTT. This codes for CASQEGEGEKLFF. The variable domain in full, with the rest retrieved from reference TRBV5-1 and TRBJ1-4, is KAGVTQTPRYLIKTRGQQVTLSCSPISGHRSVSWYQQTPGQGLQFLFEYFSETQRNKGNFPGRFSGRQFSNSRSEMNVSTLELGDSALYLCASQEGEGEKLFFGSGTQLSVL.

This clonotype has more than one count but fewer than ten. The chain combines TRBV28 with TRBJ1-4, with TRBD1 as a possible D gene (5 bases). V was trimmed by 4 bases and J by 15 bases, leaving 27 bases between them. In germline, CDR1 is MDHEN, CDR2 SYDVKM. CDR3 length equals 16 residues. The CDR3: CASSSAGTLFREKMFF. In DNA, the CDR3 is TGTGCCAGCAGTTCGGCGGGGACTCTTTTTCGTGAAAAGATGTTTTTT.

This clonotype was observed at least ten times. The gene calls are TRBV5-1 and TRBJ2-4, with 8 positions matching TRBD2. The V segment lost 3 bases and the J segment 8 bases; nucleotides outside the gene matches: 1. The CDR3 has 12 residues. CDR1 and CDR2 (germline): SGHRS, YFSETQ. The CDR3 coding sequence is TGCGCCAGCAGCTCGGGGGGGTACATTCAGTACTTC. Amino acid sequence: CASSSGGYIQYF. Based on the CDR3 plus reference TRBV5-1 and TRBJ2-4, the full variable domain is KAGVTQTPRYLIKTRGQQVTLSCSPISGHRSVSWYQQTPGQGLQFLFEYFSETQRNKGNFPGRFSGRQFSNSRSEMNVSTLELGDSALYLCASSSGGYIQYFGAGTRLSVL.

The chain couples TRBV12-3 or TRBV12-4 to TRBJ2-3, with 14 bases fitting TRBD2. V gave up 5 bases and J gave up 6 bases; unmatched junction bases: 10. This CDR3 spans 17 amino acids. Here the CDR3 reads CASSPLTSGGAHDTQYF. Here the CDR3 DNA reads TGTGCCAGCAGTCCCCTGACTAGCGGGGGGGCCCATGATACGCAGTATTTT.